Given below is one T cell receptor beta chain in context. This sample was taken from a study of T cell responses to AZD1222 COVID-19 vaccine. Sequencing was performed with immunoSEQ multiplex PCR; in TCRdb, only in-frame clones are kept and a portion is missing. The sample has around 63,000 clones; roughly 85% are singletons. The CDR3 length is 13 residues. CDR1 is SQVTM, CDR2 ANQGSEA, per germline. J lost 5 bases, V lost 4 bases, and 3 bases had no gene match. V and J are TRBV29-1 and TRBJ2-2, with TRBD1 matching 8 bases. The sequencing used peripheral blood, collected on day 0 of AZD1222 vaccination. This receptor was identified in an adult in good health. The DNA of the CDR3 is TGCAGCGTTGGAGGACAGGGTACCGGGGAGCTGTTTTTT. It encodes CSVGGQGTGELFF.